This T cell receptor beta chain was recorded in a study of blood T cell repertoires in COVID-19. Across the study: The samples span acute and convalescent COVID-19 from the United States, Italy and Spain. Sample material is recorded as cDNA or gDNA derived from T cells, B-cell-depleted T cells, or PBMCs.

Per the original data handling: Amplification of reference gene primers was used by the study to estimate nucleated cell counts. Assay: immunoSEQ multiplex PCR; the TCRdb copy retains only in-frame clones and omits some. V, J and clone size reflect that table, while D and trimming were determined from the DNA. The table includes under 150,000 clones, approximately 81% detected once. The ends were cut back, 2 bases at V and 3 bases at J, with 13 bases in the middle. Germline CDR1 reads SGHNT; CDR2 reads YYREEE (reference sequence). The CDR3 has 15 amino acids. Sequencing input: peripheral blood. This receptor was taken from a man in his forties with acute or convalescent COVID-19. The V and J genes are TRBV5-4 and TRBJ2-3, with D maybe TRBD1 (5 bases). DNA for the CDR3: TGTGCCAGCAGCTTTAAGGGGATGTGGACAGATACGCAGTATTTT. Its translation is CASSFKGMWTDTQYF.